What follows are 10 T cell receptor beta chains derived from one specimen sequenced in a study of early T cells in non-severe SARS-CoV-2 infection. TCRdb fed the 5' RACE reads into MiXCR, producing one record per CDR3 protein. Of approximately 45,000 distinct CDR3 sequences listed, approximately 7.1% are singletons. Sequences were obtained from whole blood. The source of these receptors is an adult who was a healthcare worker with PCR-confirmed SARS-CoV-2 infection or an uninfected control (not recorded which).

This rearrangement joins TRBV7-6 to TRBJ1-6, with 7 bases aligning to TRBD1. Germline V gene data show CDR1 as SGHVS and CDR2 as FNYEAQ. CDR3 length equals 14 residues. The J segment lost 10 bases and the V segment lost 4 bases, leaving 7 bases of the junction unmatched. The CDR3 spells CASSSAGGGSPLHF. The DNA for the CDR3 is TGTGCCAGCAGCTCAGCAGGGGGTGGATCACCCCTCCACTTT.

The chain couples TRBV7-2 to TRBJ2-1, with D unresolved. There are 11 residues in the CDR3. Per the germline V gene, CDR1 is SGHTA and CDR2 is FQGNSA. V lost 5 bases to trimming and J lost 8 bases, with 7 bases between them. The CDR3 DNA follows: TGTGCCAGCAGCGAATACGATGAGCAGTTCTTC. Translating gives CASSEYDEQFF.

There are a few counts of this clonotype. The chain carries TRBV18 and TRBJ2-7; D might be TRBD2 (5 bases). The germline V gene has CDR1 KGHSH and CDR2 LQKENI. The length of the CDR3 is 15 residues. Trimming shortened V by 3 bases and J by 0 bases, and 12 bases separated the two germline ends. CDR3 nucleotide sequence: TGTGCCAGCTCACCGTGGACGGGGATCTCCTACGAGCAGTACTTC. Encoded protein: CASSPWTGISYEQYF.

This clonotype has at least ten counts. The V gene is TRBV19, the J gene TRBJ2-4; TRBD1 aligns across 8 bases. Germline values: CDR1 LNHDA, CDR2 SQIVND (reference sequence). Unmatched junction bases numbered 7, after V lost 5 bases and J lost 7 bases. The CDR3 extends over 14 amino acids. CDR3 nucleotides: TGTGCCAGTAGTCGAGGGACAGGCACCAACATTCAGTACTTC. It codes for CASSRGTGTNIQYF.

This clonotype was seen at least ten times. The J gene is TRBJ1-1, the V gene TRBV6-1, with no clear D. V was trimmed by 2 bases and J by 4 bases, leaving 5 bases between them. CDR1 is MNHNS and CDR2 is SASEGT in the germline V gene. The CDR3 covers 12 residues. CDR3 coding DNA: TGTGCCAGCAGTGAATTCGCCACTGAAGCTTTCTTT. This codes for CASSEFATEAFF.

This clonotype was picked up a small number of times. This sequence joins TRBV20-1 and TRBJ1-1; the D gene is possibly TRBD1 (6 bases). Per the germline V gene, CDR1 is DFQATT and CDR2 is SNEGSKA (reference sequence). The ends were cut back, 4 bases at V and 0 bases at J, with 15 bases in the middle. The CDR3 loop spans 15 amino acids. The CDR3 bases are TGCAGTGCTACTTTGGGGGGCAGTCTGAACACTGAAGCTTTCTTT. Its translation: CSATLGGSLNTEAFF.

The sample holds a few counts of this clonotype. The V gene is TRBV7-9, the J gene TRBJ2-1; TRBD1 matches 7 bases. Germline V lookup: CDR1 SEHNR, CDR2 FQNEAQ (reference sequence). With V trimmed by 5 bases and J by 0 bases, 10 bases remained unmatched. CDR3 size: 17 residues. DNA for the CDR3: TGTGCCAGCAGCCCAACACAGGGGTCAGACTCCTACAATGAGCAGTTCTTC. Its protein product is CASSPTQGSDSYNEQFF. Supplemented by reference TRBV7-9 and TRBJ2-1, the full variable domain reads DTGVSQNPRHKITKRGQNVTFRCDPISEHNRLYWYRQTLGQGPEFLTYFQNEAQLEKSRLLSDRFSAERPKGSFSTLEIQRTEQGDSAMYLCASSPTQGSDSYNEQFFGPGTRLTVL.

This chain uses TRBV2 with TRBJ1-1; no clear D. This CDR3 contains 13 residues. Deletions cut 3 bases from V and 1 base from J, with 6 bases between. Germline-derived CDR1 and CDR2 are SNHLY and FYNNEI. The DNA for the CDR3 is TGTGCCAGCAGTGACAGCCCGAACACTGAAGCTTTCTTT. This encodes CASSDSPNTEAFF.

The genes are TRBV20-1 and TRBJ2-7; no definite D call. Trimming cost V 2 bases and J 2 bases, with 7 bases left between them. Germline loops: CDR1 DFQATT, CDR2 SNEGSKA (reference sequence). The CDR3 runs 12 residues. CDR3 protein: CSARYSTYEQYF. The CDR3, as DNA: TGCAGTGCTAGATACAGTACCTACGAGCAGTACTTC.

This clonotype is labeled medium-sized (0.01 to 0.1%). The chain recombines TRBV2 with TRBJ2-2; perhaps TRBD1 as D (6 bases). There are 13 residues in the CDR3. With 7 bases removed from V and 3 bases from J, the gap between germline ends came to 9 bases. CDR1 SNHLY and CDR2 FYNNEI come from the germline V gene. The CDR3 is CASKGVDTGELFF. The CDR3 nucleotides are TGTGCCAGCAAGGGGGTGGACACCGGGGAGCTGTTTTTT.